This TCR beta chain derives from a study of T cell responses to AZD1222 COVID-19 vaccine. The trim removed 2 bases at V and 2 bases at J, leaving 4 bases unmatched. The germline V gene has CDR1 SGDLS and CDR2 YYNGEE. The CDR3 spans 16 residues. Repertoires were generated with immunoSEQ multiplex PCR, while TCRdb's copy carries only in-frame clones and drops some. The sample records about 150,000 clones, roughly four fifths being singletons. General observations from the study: The study identified only 6 or 7 AZD1222 recipients as seropositive at baseline. Samples come after the peak T cell response, not at day 14. Rises in breadth and depth of Spike-specific TCRs came after two AZD1222 doses.

In this sample, this clone turned up a few times. Its antigen is unknown. The sequence came from an adult in good health. The source material was peripheral blood, sampled on day 0 of MenACWY control vaccination. The chain carries TRBV9 and TRBJ2-7; TRBD2 agrees at 13 bases. As DNA, the CDR3 is TGTGCCAGCAGCGTCGGACTAGCGGGGGCCCCCTACGAGCAGTACTTC. This encodes CASSVGLAGAPYEQYF.